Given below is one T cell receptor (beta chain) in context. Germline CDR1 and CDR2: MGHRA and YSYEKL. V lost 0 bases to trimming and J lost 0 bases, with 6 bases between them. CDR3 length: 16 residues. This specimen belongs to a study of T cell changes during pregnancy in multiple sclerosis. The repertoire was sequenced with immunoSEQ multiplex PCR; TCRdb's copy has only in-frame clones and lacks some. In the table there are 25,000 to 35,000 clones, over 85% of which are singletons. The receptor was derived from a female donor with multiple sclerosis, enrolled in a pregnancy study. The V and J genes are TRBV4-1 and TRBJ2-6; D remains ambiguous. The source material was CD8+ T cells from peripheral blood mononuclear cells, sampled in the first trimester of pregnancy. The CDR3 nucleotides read TGCGCCAGCAGCCAAGAAACGGTCTCTGGGGCCAACGTCCTGACTTTC. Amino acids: CASSQETVSGANVLTF.